This T cell receptor (beta chain) originates from a study of CD8+CD57+ T cells in acquired aplastic anemia. Study outcomes and limitations: Patients versus controls showed no significant CD8+ Simpson's diversity difference.

For this clonotype: What it binds is not known.

Sequencing was done on patients that had shown CD8+CD57+ cell expansion by flow cytometry. TCR beta VDJ combinations and CDR3 sequences were profiled from genomic DNA. TCRdb passed the reads through MiXCR, listing each CDR3 protein once. Of hundreds of thousands of distinct CDR3 sequences listed, around 46% are singletons. The V end was cut by 5 bases, the J end by 7 bases, with 26 bases between. This CDR3 has 17 residues. Looked up from germline, CDR1 is SGHAT and CDR2 is FQDESV (reference sequence). This TCR was sampled from a human donor with aplastic anemia. The sample comprised sorted CD4+, CD8+, or CD8+CD57+ T cells (not recorded which) from PBMCs. This chain connects TRBV11-1 to TRBJ1-1, with D maybe TRBD1 (6 bases). In DNA form, the CDR3 reads TGTGCCAGCAGCACGCATGATCGGGGGGGGGCCGTATTTGAAGCTTTCTTT. Amino acid sequence: CASSTHDRGGAVFEAFF.